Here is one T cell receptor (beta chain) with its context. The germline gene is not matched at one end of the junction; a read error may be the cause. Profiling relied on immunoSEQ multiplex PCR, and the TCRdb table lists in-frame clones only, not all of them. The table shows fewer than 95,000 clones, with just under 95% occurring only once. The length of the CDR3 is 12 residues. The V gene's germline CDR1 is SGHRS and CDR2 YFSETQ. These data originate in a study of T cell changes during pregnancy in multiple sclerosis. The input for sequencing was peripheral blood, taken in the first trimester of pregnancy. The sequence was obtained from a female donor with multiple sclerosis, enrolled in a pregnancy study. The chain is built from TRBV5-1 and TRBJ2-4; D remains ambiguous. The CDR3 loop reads CASSYDRQEWDF. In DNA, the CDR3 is TGCGCCAGCAGCTACGATCGGCAGGAATGGGACTTC.